The 13 T cell receptor beta chains in this list originate from one sample, sequenced in a study of CD8 T cells in Susac syndrome. RNA in amounts of about 0.45 to 1 ug was reverse transcribed with random hexamers. TCRdb used MiXCR to reprocess the immunoSEQ multiplex PCR reads, holding one entry per CDR3 protein. The repertoire consists of some 220,000 distinct CDR3 sequences, with roughly 96% occurring once and the leading ten covering roughly 0.09%. Input material: CD4+ T cells from PBMCs. The receptors here all came from a human donor with multiple sclerosis.

The chain links TRBV15 to TRBJ1-2; 10 nucleotides match TRBD1. Germline V CDR1 and CDR2: LNHNV, YYDKDF (reference sequence). Trimming took 1 base from V and 7 from J; bases not matched to a gene: 3. This CDR3 comprises 14 residues. The CDR3 coding sequence is TGTGCCACCAGCAGAGGACAGGGGGCGGGTGGCTACACCTTC. Its protein is CATSRGQGAGGYTF.

V usage is TRBV25-1 and J usage is TRBJ2-1; D is unclear. In germline, CDR1 is MGHDK, CDR2 SYGVNS. This CDR3 region has 14 residues. V lost 3 bases and J lost 3, with 9 bases in between. The CDR3: CASSESRSYNEQFF. DNA of the CDR3: TGTGCCAGCAGTGAGTCCAGGAGCTACAATGAGCAGTTCTTC.

In DNA form, the CDR3 reads TGCAGCGTTGAGTACGCGGGCTTAGCCAAAAACATTCAGTACTTC. Translation gives CSVEYAGLAKNIQYF. The rearrangement uses TRBV29-1 and TRBJ2-4; TRBD2 is a possible D gene (5 bases). The CDR3 covers 15 residues. Germline CDR1 reads SQVTM; CDR2 reads ANQGSEA. V was pared by 3 bases and J by 0 bases, with 12 bases between.

The rearrangement links TRBV20-1 to TRBJ2-3; 10 bases align to TRBD2. There are 17 residues in the CDR3. The V and J ends lost 5 bases and 2 bases, in that order; junction bases with no gene match: 13. CDR1 is DFQATT, CDR2 SNEGSKA, per germline (reference sequence). CDR3 bases: TGCAGTGCTGGCGTTGGAGCGGGAGGGCCCTACACAGATACGCAGTATTTT. This gives the protein CSAGVGAGGPYTDTQYF.

This chain links TRBV6-2 or TRBV6-3 with TRBJ1-3, with no clear D. The CDR3 loop spans 16 amino acids. The germline gives CDR1 MNHEY, CDR2 SVGEGT. The V end lost 0 bases, the J end lost 4 bases, and 13 bases lay between the germline ends. The CDR3 loop reads CASSYSSLPSGNTIYF. The DNA of the CDR3 is TGTGCCAGCAGTTACTCTTCCCTCCCTTCCGGAAACACCATATATTTT.

The rearrangement uses TRBV29-1 and TRBJ1-4; 8 bases map to TRBD1. This CDR3 comprises 14 residues. The V segment lost 6 bases and the J segment 7 bases; nucleotides outside the gene matches: 10. Germline V lookup: CDR1 SQVTM, CDR2 ANQGSEA. This chain's CDR3 is CSVVSGQAREKLFF. The CDR3 nucleotides are TGCAGCGTCGTCTCGGGACAGGCCCGTGAAAAACTGTTTTTT.

This rearrangement joins TRBV18 to TRBJ2-3; 7 bases are shared with TRBD2. Germline CDR1 reads KGHSH; CDR2 reads LQKENI. The CDR3 length is 17 residues. V dropped 3 bases and J dropped 0; count of bases not matched to a gene: 9. CDR3 sequence (DNA): TGTGCCAGCTCACCGTTTTCGGCGGGGGAAAGCACAGATACGCAGTATTTT. Translated, it gives CASSPFSAGESTDTQYF.

The rearrangement uses TRBV18 and TRBJ2-2; no firm D call. The CDR3 covers 15 residues. The germline V and J ends were trimmed by 2 bases and 10 bases, with 17 bases remaining between them. Germline CDR1 KGHSH, CDR2 LQKENI. The CDR3 protein is CASSPYSDTFQELFF. As DNA, the CDR3 is TGTGCCAGCTCACCATACTCAGACACGTTCCAGGAGCTGTTTTTT.

This clonotype was detected once. The chain carries TRBV20-1 and TRBJ2-7, with D uncertain. Germline V gene lookup returns CDR1 DFQATT and CDR2 SNEGSKA (reference sequence). V lost 0 bases to trimming and J lost 5 bases, with 20 bases between them. This CDR3 spans 16 amino acids. The CDR3 DNA reads as TGCAGTGCTAGAGATCCGTACCCGACCGTTTACGACGAGCAGTACTTC. This sequence encodes CSARDPYPTVYDEQYF.

V gene TRBV27 combines with J gene TRBJ1-1; D possibly corresponds to TRBD1 (6 bases). V shed 4 bases and J shed 4 bases, with 16 bases lying between them. This CDR3 is built from 15 residues. Germline V gives CDR1 MNHEY, CDR2 SMNVEV (reference sequence). CDR3 nucleotides: TGTGCCAGCAGTTCCCCCCGCAGGGGTAGCACTGAAGCTTTCTTT. This codes for CASSSPRRGSTEAFF.

This chain links TRBV2 with TRBJ2-4, with D possibly matching TRBD1 (5 bases). The CDR3 is 15 amino acids. The V and J ends lost 1 base and 2 bases respectively, with 9 bases between them. The germline V gene encodes CDR1 SNHLY and CDR2 FYNNEI. CDR3 sequence reads: CASSEGGATKNIQYF. In DNA form, the CDR3 reads TGTGCCAGCAGTGAAGGTGGGGCGACCAAAAACATTCAGTACTTC.

This chain uses TRBV14 with TRBJ2-1; 7 nucleotides align to TRBD2. Germline CDR1 SGHDN, CDR2 FVKESK. V lost 3 bases, J lost 8 bases, and 10 bases stayed unmatched. The CDR3 runs to 15 residues. CDR3 protein: CASSQMPGGIDEQFF. In DNA form, the CDR3 reads TGTGCCAGCAGCCAGATGCCGGGAGGAATCGATGAGCAGTTCTTC.

This clonotype occurred once. The chain has TRBV25-1 and TRBJ2-7; 11 nucleotides line up with TRBD1. J was trimmed by 7 bases and V by 6 bases; bases with no gene match: 5. Per germline, CDR1 MGHDK and CDR2 SYGVNS. CDR3 length equals 13 residues. This CDR3 is CASRGQGVGEQYF. CDR3 nucleotides: TGTGCCAGCAGGGGACAGGGGGTCGGAGAGCAGTACTTC.